Below are 20 T cell receptor beta chains sequenced from a single sample in a study of breast tumors, draining lymph nodes, adjacent tissues. Each CDR3 protein is one row after TCRdb ran MiXCR on the multiplex PCR reads. The sample consists of about 25,000 distinct CDR3 sequences, roughly 21% of them appearing once. Sequenced input: breast tumor tissue. These receptors came from a female donor with breast cancer. Some clones in this sample may be carry-over from other donors' samples.

This clonotype was seen many times. V usage is TRBV19 and J usage is TRBJ2-1; D possibly corresponds to TRBD1 (6 bases). Germline V lookup: CDR1 LNHDA, CDR2 SQIVND (reference sequence). Trimming removed 5 bases at V and 9 bases at J, with 11 bases between. The CDR3 sequence is 12 residues long. The CDR3 loop reads CASSQQGTEQFF. CDR3 nucleotides: TGTGCCAGTAGTCAACAGGGCACTGAGCAGTTCTTC.

This clonotype was observed a few times. The chain uses TRBV28 and TRBJ2-1; D is unresolved. Trimming stripped 4 bases from V and 0 bases from J, with 16 bases between. Germline V gene sequence: CDR1 MDHEN, CDR2 SYDVKM. The length of the CDR3 is 17 residues. CDR3: CASSSPLELNSYNEQFF. CDR3 in DNA: TGTGCCAGCAGTTCCCCGCTGGAGTTGAACTCCTACAATGAGCAGTTCTTC.

This clonotype was counted many times. This chain joins TRBV4-2 and TRBJ2-3, with 13 bases lining up with TRBD2. This CDR3 region has 16 residues. CDR1 and CDR2 from the germline V gene are LGHNA and YNFKEQ. Unmatched junction bases numbered 9, after V lost 6 bases and J lost 6 bases. Here the CDR3 reads CASRAGTSGMGDTQYF. In DNA, the CDR3 is TGTGCCAGCAGAGCTGGGACTAGCGGGATGGGGGATACGCAGTATTTT.

This clonotype was counted a few times. The chain recombines TRBV28 with TRBJ1-5, with D tentatively TRBD1 (6 bases). The CDR3 runs to 19 residues. Trimming removed 8 bases from V and 0 bases from J, with 26 bases in between. Germline CDR1 is MDHEN and CDR2 is SYDVKM. CDR3 DNA sequence: TGTGCCAGCTCCGAACCAACCCTGGGACACCCATATAGCAATCAGCCCCAGCATTTT. This gives the protein CASSEPTLGHPYSNQPQHF.

This clonotype was detected ten times or more. The rearrangement joins TRBV19 to TRBJ2-1; D uncertain. CDR1 and CDR2 (germline): LNHDA, SQIVND (reference sequence). The CDR3 sequence is 15 residues long. Trimming stripped 0 bases from V and 5 bases from J, with 11 bases between. This CDR3 is CASSIDPGGNNEQFF. The DNA of the CDR3 is TGTGCCAGTAGTATAGATCCGGGTGGGAACAATGAGCAGTTCTTC.

This clonotype came up many times. The rearrangement uses TRBV5-6 and TRBJ1-6; D call uncertain. CDR3 size: 17 residues. Trimming took 4 bases from V and 0 from J, leaving 14 bases between them. Germline V lookup: CDR1 SGHDT, CDR2 YYEEEE. This CDR3 is CASSLVGLSSYNSPLHF. Here the CDR3 DNA reads TGTGCCAGCAGCCTGGTTGGACTGAGCTCCTATAATTCACCCCTCCACTTT.

This clonotype was observed at least ten times. The rearrangement links TRBV5-1 to TRBJ2-6; D is ambiguous. The V end lost 4 bases, the J end lost 3 bases, and 8 bases lay between the germline ends. This CDR3 contains 14 residues. The germline V gene encodes CDR1 SGHRS and CDR2 YFSETQ. The CDR3 nucleotides read TGCGCCAGCAGCACCGCCCTTGGGGCCAACGTCCTGACTTTC. Protein sequence: CASSTALGANVLTF.

This clonotype is termed medium-sized. The V gene is TRBV5-1, the J gene TRBJ1-4, with TRBD1 matching over 7 bases. The CDR3 covers 15 residues. Germline lookup yields CDR1 SGHRS and CDR2 YFSETQ. V shed 4 bases and J 5 bases; nucleotides not matched to a gene: 8. In DNA form, the CDR3 reads TGCGCCAGCAGCATGACAGGGAGGGGGAATGAAAAACTGTTTTTT. Encoded protein: CASSMTGRGNEKLFF.

There are many counts of this clonotype. This chain uses TRBV9 with TRBJ1-2; D is possibly TRBD1 (5 bases). V was trimmed by 4 bases and J by 8 bases, leaving 18 bases between them. Germline V gene lookup returns CDR1 SGDLS and CDR2 YYNGEE. The CDR3 has 14 amino acids. CDR3 amino acids: CASSPKGTAEGYTF. The DNA of the CDR3 is TGTGCCAGCAGCCCTAAGGGGACGGCGGAGGGCTACACCTTC.

The chain links TRBV2 to TRBJ1-1, with D maybe TRBD1 (5 bases). V shed 6 bases and J shed 4 bases, with 12 bases lying between them. Germline values: CDR1 SNHLY, CDR2 FYNNEI. This CDR3 has 13 residues. In nucleotides, the CDR3 is TGTGCCAGCAGCGGCACGGGGGGCACTGAAGCTTTCTTT. Translated: CASSGTGGTEAFF.

This clonotype has a count of ten or more. This chain connects TRBV5-1 to TRBJ2-7; the D gene is possibly TRBD2 (5 bases). There are 15 residues in the CDR3. Trimming pared 0 bases from V and 2 bases from J, leaving 12 bases between. From germline, CDR1 is SGHRS and CDR2 YFSETQ. The CDR3 sequence: CASSLAGVPPYEQYF. CDR3 in DNA: TGCGCCAGCAGCTTGGCCGGGGTTCCACCCTACGAGCAGTACTTC.

This clonotype came up many times. The V and J genes are TRBV24-1 and TRBJ2-1; weak D call: TRBD1 (6 bases). Germline values: CDR1 KGHDR, CDR2 SFDVKD. Trimming shortened V by 5 bases and J by 9 bases, and 22 bases separated the two germline ends. The CDR3 loop spans 16 amino acids. The CDR3 region has the DNA TGTGCCACCAGTGTTCCGGGCAGGGGTAGTAATAGTGAGCAGTTCTTC. Translating it yields CATSVPGRGSNSEQFF.

The table lists this clonotype with many counts. The chain is built from TRBV7-9 and TRBJ2-1; 9 bases are shared with TRBD2. CDR3 length: 16 amino acids. Germline CDR1 SEHNR, CDR2 FQNEAQ (reference sequence). V lost 7 bases, J lost 9 bases, and 16 bases stayed unmatched. In DNA form, the CDR3 reads TGTGCCAGCATATTCGGTGCTAGCGGGACAGTAGGTGAGCAGTTCTTC. Translating gives CASIFGASGTVGEQFF. The full variable domain, rest sourced from reference TRBV7-9 and TRBJ2-1, is DTGVSQNPRHKITKRGQNVTFRCDPISEHNRLYWYRQTLGQGPEFLTYFQNEAQLEKSRLLSDRFSAERPKGSFSTLEIQRTEQGDSAMYLCASIFGASGTVGEQFFGPGTRLTVL.

This clonotype has at least ten counts. This CDR3 reads CASSQTGGEVYGYTF. DNA of the CDR3: TGTGCCAGCAGCCAGACAGGGGGCGAAGTCTATGGCTACACCTTC. This chain uses TRBV7-9 with TRBJ1-2; TRBD1 matches at 10 bases. The CDR3 sequence is 15 residues long. Germline values: CDR1 SEHNR, CDR2 FQNEAQ (reference sequence). V lost 5 bases, J lost 4 bases, and 7 bases stayed unmatched.

The chain joins TRBV24-1 to TRBJ2-1; 13 bases map to TRBD2. V shed 4 bases, J shed 8 bases, and the junction held 7 bases outside the gene matches. The length of the CDR3 is 16 residues. CDR1 and CDR2 from the germline V gene are KGHDR and SFDVKD. The CDR3 bases are TGTGCCACCAGTGACCCAACTAGCGGGGGGGTCCATGAGCAGTTCTTC. It is translated as CATSDPTSGGVHEQFF.

This clonotype is medium-sized within its sample. The V gene is TRBV29-1, the J gene TRBJ2-2, with D hard to call. This CDR3 spans 11 amino acids. Germline CDR1 and CDR2: SQVTM and ANQGSEA. With 3 bases removed from V and 7 bases from J, the gap between germline ends came to 6 bases. The CDR3 loop reads CSVDGGGELFF. The DNA of the CDR3 is TGCAGCGTTGATGGTGGCGGGGAGCTGTTTTTT.

At least ten counts were recorded for this clonotype. The CDR3 loop is CASSWFSGELFF. The CDR3 DNA follows: TGCGCCAGCAGCTGGTTTTCCGGGGAGCTGTTTTTT. The genes are TRBV5-1 and TRBJ2-2; D is ambiguous. The CDR3 length is 12 residues. Germline-derived CDR1 and CDR2 are SGHRS and YFSETQ. V was pared by 3 bases and J by 6 bases, with 6 bases between.

In its sample, this clonotype was seen many times. The CDR3 loop reads CASSLDSDSGNTIYF. The CDR3 nucleotides read TGTGCCAGCAGCTTGGACAGCGACTCTGGAAACACCATATATTTT. The chain joins TRBV5-5 to TRBJ1-3; unclear D gene. The CDR3 runs 15 residues. V lost 0 bases to trimming and J lost 0 bases, with 7 bases between them. In germline, CDR1 is SGHKS, CDR2 YYEKEE (reference sequence).

This clonotype occurred many times. The chain has TRBV19 and TRBJ2-5; 12 bases align to TRBD2. V dropped 9 bases and J dropped 5; count of bases not matched to a gene: 7. Per germline, CDR1 LNHDA and CDR2 SQIVND (reference sequence). The CDR3 is 14 residues long. The CDR3 DNA reads TGTGCCAGCTCTGGACTAGCGGGACGGGAGACCCAGTACTTC. It encodes CASSGLAGRETQYF.

The chain has TRBV3-1 and TRBJ2-1; the D gene is possibly TRBD1 (6 bases). The length of the CDR3 is 14 residues. V lost 8 bases and J lost 12, with 23 bases in between. Germline CDR1 is LGHDT and CDR2 is YNNKEL (reference sequence). In nucleotides, the CDR3 is TGTGCCAGCGGCCGAGGACAGCCGTTCTATGGGCAGTTCTTC. Translated: CASGRGQPFYGQFF.